This passage covers 26 T cell receptor beta chains from one sample sequenced in a study of cytomegalovirus exposure and HLA in healthy donors. The PCR ran on 60 Vbeta and 13 Jbeta primers. Generated by immunoSEQ multiplex PCR, the TCRdb table keeps only in-frame clones and is missing some. The repertoire holds around 130,000 clones, with roughly 84% as singletons. Sequencing was performed on PBMCs. The receptors here all came from a woman between 18 and 29 years old in good health and CMV-seropositive.

Worth noting for this clone: Its ends do not fully match the called genes, so a read error is possible. The rearrangement joins TRBV11-3 to TRBJ1-6; the D gene is possibly TRBD1 (5 bases). Germline values: CDR1 SGHNT, CDR2 YENEEA. CDR3 length equals 15 residues. The CDR3 loop is CASSLDGGNNSPLHF. For the CDR3, the DNA is TGTGCCAGCAGCCTAGACGGGGGGAACAATTCACCCCTCCACTTT.

This rearrangement joins TRBV7-9 to TRBJ1-1; weak D call: TRBD1 (6 bases). Germline CDR1 reads SEHNR; CDR2 reads FQNEAQ (reference sequence). This CDR3 spans 13 amino acids. Deletions cut 1 base from V and 5 bases from J, with 8 bases between. The DNA of the CDR3 is TGTGCCAGCAGCTTAGGGGGGCGGACTGAAGCTTTCTTT. This encodes CASSLGGRTEAFF.

This sequence joins TRBV9 and TRBJ2-7; no firm D call. Trimming left V 4 bases short and J 0 bases short, with 14 bases between. Germline assignment: CDR1 SGDLS and CDR2 YYNGEE. The CDR3 is 15 amino acids. CDR3 loop: CASSPRDPGSYEQYF. Written as DNA, the CDR3 is TGTGCCAGCAGCCCCCGTGACCCGGGCTCCTACGAGCAGTACTTC.

This clone was seen only once. The genes are TRBV5-4 and TRBJ2-5; 10 positions agree with TRBD2. Per the germline V gene, CDR1 is SGHNT and CDR2 is YYREEE (reference sequence). This CDR3 has 16 residues. The V and J ends lost 0 bases and 1 base, in that order; junction bases with no gene match: 3. CDR3 loop: CASSLGLAGPQETQYF. The DNA for the CDR3 is TGTGCCAGCAGCTTGGGACTAGCGGGCCCCCAAGAGACCCAGTACTTC.

The V and J genes are TRBV7-9 and TRBJ1-5, with 9 bases lining up with TRBD1. V shed 1 base, J shed 4 bases, and the junction held 11 bases outside the gene matches. The CDR3 consists of 18 residues. Germline CDR1 and CDR2: SEHNR and FQNEAQ (reference sequence). The DNA for the CDR3 is TGTGCCAGCAGCTTAGGGGCGGGACAGGGAGGTAGAAATCAGCCCCAGCATTTT. Protein product: CASSLGAGQGGRNQPQHF.

This clone was observed a single time. The chain has TRBV15 and TRBJ2-5; maybe TRBD1 (6 bases). Trimming stripped 7 bases from V and 5 bases from J, with 14 bases between. Germline lookup yields CDR1 LNHNV and CDR2 YYDKDF (reference sequence). This CDR3 is 13 amino acids long. The CDR3 nucleotides read TGTGCCACCACACAGGGCTTGGGGGAGACCCAGTACTTC. This codes for CATTQGLGETQYF.

The chain uses TRBV7-3 and TRBJ2-1; weak D call: TRBD2 (7 bases). CDR3 length: 16 residues. The germline CDR1 and CDR2 sequences are SGHTA and FQGTGA. Trimming removed 1 base at V and 6 bases at J, with 16 bases between. CDR3 sequence reads: CASSLNGGGFVNEQFF. For the CDR3, the DNA is TGTGCCAGCAGCTTAAACGGCGGGGGCTTTGTCAATGAGCAGTTCTTC.

This clone is a singleton in its sample. The chain links TRBV5-4 to TRBJ1-4; 9 bases are a match to TRBD1. CDR3 length: 15 residues. The junction had 2 bases not matched to a gene; V was cut back by 5 bases and J by 0 bases. The V gene's germline CDR1 is SGHNT and CDR2 YYREEE (reference sequence). CDR3 DNA sequence: TGTGCCAGCAGGGGGGACAGGGCAACTAATGAAAAACTGTTTTTT. This encodes CASRGDRATNEKLFF.

The genes are TRBV28 and TRBJ1-1; D is unresolved. The CDR3 covers 15 residues. V gave up 2 bases and J gave up 0 bases, with 10 bases separating them. Per germline, CDR1 MDHEN and CDR2 SYDVKM. In DNA form, the CDR3 reads TGTGCCAGCAGTTTAGACGTAACAGTGAACACTGAAGCTTTCTTT. This encodes CASSLDVTVNTEAFF.

V usage is TRBV5-6 and J usage is TRBJ2-5; perhaps TRBD1 as D (6 bases). CDR3 length equals 13 residues. Germline values: CDR1 SGHDT, CDR2 YYEEEE. Trimming took off 3 bases at V and 3 bases at J, with 9 bases between the two ends. The CDR3 DNA reads TGTGCCAGCAGCTCGACAGGTGAAGAGACCCAGTACTTC. Amino acids: CASSSTGEETQYF. Complete variable domain (other parts from reference TRBV5-6 and TRBJ2-5): DAGVTQSPTHLIKTRGQQVTLRCSPKSGHDTVSWYQQALGQGPQFIFQYYEEEERQRGNFPDRFSGHQFPNYSSELNVNALLLGDSALYLCASSSTGEETQYFGPGTRLLVL.

The chain recombines TRBV19 with TRBJ1-1; D unresolved. The V end lost 9 bases, the J end lost 8 bases, and 16 bases lay between the germline ends. Germline CDR1 and CDR2: LNHDA and SQIVND (reference sequence). The CDR3 is 12 amino acids. CDR3 region: CASQEVGIEAFF. The CDR3 nucleotides are TGTGCCAGCCAGGAGGTTGGAATAGAAGCTTTCTTT.

The rearrangement uses TRBV6-1 and TRBJ2-2; 10 bases are a match to TRBD2. CDR1 is MNHNS, CDR2 SASEGT, per germline. This CDR3 has 15 residues. Trimming took 10 bases from V and 5 from J; bases not matched to a gene: 10. DNA for the CDR3: TGTGCCACCCTTCAGGGGACTAGCGATACCGGGGAGCTGTTTTTT. Residues: CATLQGTSDTGELFF.

The gene calls are TRBV7-9 and TRBJ2-3; 10 positions agree with TRBD2. The trim removed 5 bases at V and 3 bases at J, leaving 17 bases unmatched. The germline V gene encodes CDR1 SEHNR and CDR2 FQNEAQ (reference sequence). The CDR3 loop spans 19 amino acids. CDR3 sequence reads: CASSPLQVSAGGPTDTQYF. In DNA form, the CDR3 reads TGTGCCAGCAGCCCCCTTCAGGTCTCAGCGGGGGGGCCGACAGATACGCAGTATTTT. Complete variable domain (other parts from reference TRBV7-9 and TRBJ2-3): DTGVSQNPRHKITKRGQNVTFRCDPISEHNRLYWYRQTLGQGPEFLTYFQNEAQLEKSRLLSDRFSAERPKGSFSTLEIQRTEQGDSAMYLCASSPLQVSAGGPTDTQYFGPGTRLTVL.

V is TRBV9 and J is TRBJ2-3; tentative D call: TRBD2 (5 bases). This CDR3 has 16 amino acids. Germline V gene data show CDR1 as SGDLS and CDR2 as YYNGEE. The ends were cut back, 4 bases at V and 7 bases at J, with 22 bases in the middle. CDR3 in amino acids: CASSPTLSGVGNTQYF. The DNA of the CDR3 is TGTGCCAGCAGCCCAACCCTGTCCGGGGTAGGAAATACGCAGTATTTT.

The rearrangement links TRBV29-1 to TRBJ2-3; 8 nucleotides match TRBD1. Trimming took 7 bases from V and 4 from J; bases not matched to a gene: 4. The CDR3 covers 12 residues. Germline CDR1 SQVTM, CDR2 ANQGSEA. For the CDR3, the DNA is TGCAGCGCAGAACAGGGGGCAGATACGCAGTATTTT. The encoded protein is CSAEQGADTQYF.

The chain recombines TRBV7-9 with TRBJ1-2, with D possibly being TRBD1 (6 bases). Trimming removed 2 bases from V and 10 bases from J, with 11 bases in between. CDR1 is SEHNR and CDR2 is FQNEAQ in the germline V gene (reference sequence). CDR3 size: 12 residues. The CDR3 region has the DNA TGTGCCAGCAGCTTACAACAGGGCTACTACACCTTC. Its translation is CASSLQQGYYTF. The entire variable domain, with the rest obtained from reference TRBV7-9 and TRBJ1-2, is as follows: DTGVSQNPRHKITKRGQNVTFRCDPISEHNRLYWYRQTLGQGPEFLTYFQNEAQLEKSRLLSDRFSAERPKGSFSTLEIQRTEQGDSAMYLCASSLQQGYYTFGSGTRLTVV.

V usage is TRBV27 and J usage is TRBJ2-1; 9 nucleotides align to TRBD2. The CDR3 is 14 residues long. Trimming removed 3 bases from V and 6 bases from J; junction bases left unmatched: 3. Germline loops: CDR1 MNHEY, CDR2 SMNVEV (reference sequence). This chain's CDR3 is CASSFGGGANEQFF. The CDR3 DNA sequence: TGTGCCAGCAGTTTTGGCGGGGGGGCCAATGAGCAGTTCTTC.

The chain combines TRBV9 with TRBJ2-2; TRBD2 is a possible D gene (6 bases). This CDR3 has 13 residues. The V and J ends lost 1 base and 6 bases respectively, with 7 bases between them. CDR1 and CDR2 (germline): SGDLS, YYNGEE. CDR3 region: CASSVWGAGELFF. The DNA for the CDR3 is TGTGCCAGCAGCGTATGGGGGGCCGGGGAGCTGTTTTTT.

The chain joins TRBV28 to TRBJ2-1, with TRBD2 matching over 11 bases. Germline CDR1 and CDR2: MDHEN and SYDVKM. The J segment lost 0 bases and the V segment lost 6 bases, leaving 16 bases of the junction unmatched. The CDR3 sequence is 20 residues long. The CDR3 DNA is TGTGCCAGCAGCGGACAGGGAGTAGCGGGGGGGTTCAGCTCCTACAATGAGCAGTTCTTC. Translation: CASSGQGVAGGFSSYNEQFF. Full variable domain (outside the CDR3, taken from reference TRBV28 and TRBJ2-1): DVKVTQSSRYLVKRTGEKVFLECVQDMDHENMFWYRQDPGLGLRLIYFSYDVKMKEKGDIPEGYSVSREKKERFSLILESASTNQTSMYLCASSGQGVAGGFSSYNEQFFGPGTRLTVL.

The table lists this clone with a few counts. V is TRBV5-5 and J is TRBJ1-2, with D perhaps matching TRBD1 (6 bases). The CDR3 spans 16 residues. Germline V gene data show CDR1 as SGHKS and CDR2 as YYEKEE (reference sequence). The V and J ends lost 6 bases and 3 bases respectively, with 21 bases between them. DNA of the CDR3: TGTGCCAGCACCCTGACAGGTTCCGCCGGGGACTATGGCTACACCTTC. This translates into CASTLTGSAGDYGYTF.

The chain is built from TRBV7-6 and TRBJ2-1, with 11 bases identical to TRBD2. The CDR3 is made up of 15 amino acids. Germline lookup yields CDR1 SGHVS and CDR2 FNYEAQ. V lost 5 bases to trimming and J lost 5 bases; unmatched junction nucleotides: 5. CDR3 bases: TGTGCCAGCAGCACAGGGACTAGCGGTAACAATGAGCAGTTCTTC. Residues: CASSTGTSGNNEQFF.

In DNA, the CDR3 is TGTGCCAGCAGCGCGGGACAGCCCAATCAGCCCCAGCATTTT. It translates to CASSAGQPNQPQHF. V and J are TRBV7-6 and TRBJ1-5, with TRBD1 matching 7 bases. The CDR3 runs to 14 residues. Trimming removed 5 bases from V and 3 bases from J; junction bases left unmatched: 4. In germline, CDR1 is SGHVS, CDR2 FNYEAQ.

This chain joins TRBV7-9 and TRBJ2-7; D is possibly TRBD1 (6 bases). The CDR3 loop spans 15 amino acids. Between the trimmed V and J ends, which lost 5 bases and 2 bases, there was a span of 16 bases. CDR1 is SEHNR and CDR2 is FQNEAQ in the germline V gene (reference sequence). The CDR3: CASSDTGTNPYEQYF. CDR3 coding DNA: TGTGCCAGCAGCGACACGGGGACAAACCCCTACGAGCAGTACTTC. Full variable domain (outside the CDR3, taken from reference TRBV7-9 and TRBJ2-7): DTGVSQNPRHKITKRGQNVTFRCDPISEHNRLYWYRQTLGQGPEFLTYFQNEAQLEKSRLLSDRFSAERPKGSFSTLEIQRTEQGDSAMYLCASSDTGTNPYEQYFGPGTRLTVT.

The gene calls are TRBV27 and TRBJ1-5; D is ambiguous. CDR1 is MNHEY, CDR2 SMNVEV, per germline (reference sequence). This CDR3 is built from 13 residues. Trimming left V 5 bases short and J 7 bases short, with 12 bases between. The CDR3 sequence is CASSQRGGQPQHF. DNA for the CDR3: TGTGCCAGCAGTCAAAGAGGAGGACAGCCCCAGCATTTT.

The chain joins TRBV10-3 to TRBJ2-7, with 9 bases that match TRBD2. There are 13 residues in the CDR3. Germline loops: CDR1 ENHRY, CDR2 SYGVKD. V was clipped by 4 bases and J by 5 bases; unmatched bases: 3. The CDR3 sequence: CAISGLAVHEQYF. The CDR3 nucleotides are TGTGCCATCAGTGGACTAGCGGTCCACGAGCAGTACTTC.

V is TRBV25-1 and J is TRBJ1-5; TRBD1 aligns across 7 bases. Trimming at V came to 4 bases and at J to 3 bases, leaving 9 bases not matched to a gene. The V gene's germline CDR1 is MGHDK and CDR2 SYGVNS. This CDR3 comprises 16 residues. The CDR3 spells CASSGEGAGVNQPQHF. CDR3 coding DNA: TGTGCCAGCAGTGGAGAGGGGGCCGGAGTCAATCAGCCCCAGCATTTT.